A single sample is the source of the 5 T cell receptor beta chains below, sequenced in a study of blood T cell repertoires in COVID-19. Data came from immunoSEQ multiplex PCR; TCRdb stores just in-frame clones and leaves some out. The table has about 260,000 clones, roughly nine tenths seen once. Sequencing was carried out using peripheral blood. The receptors stem from a man aged 60-69 years who had recovered from COVID-19.

This chain uses TRBV9 with TRBJ1-6, with TRBD1 as a possible D gene (5 bases). Trimming removed 3 bases at V and 10 bases at J, with 14 bases between. Germline V lookup: CDR1 SGDLS, CDR2 YYNGEE. The CDR3 sequence is 14 residues long. CDR3 DNA sequence: TGTGCCAGCAGCGGACAGATCCCAGGGTCACCCCTCCACTTT. Residues: CASSGQIPGSPLHF.

This clone appeared a single time. The rearrangement joins TRBV19 to TRBJ2-1; TRBD2 is a possible D gene (7 bases). Per the germline V gene, CDR1 is LNHDA and CDR2 is SQIVND (reference sequence). Trimming took off 6 bases at V and 8 bases at J, with 17 bases between the two ends. The CDR3 consists of 14 residues. In nucleotides, the CDR3 is TGTGCCAGTAGATCCGGGGGGCGGGGTTATGAGCAGTTCTTC. Protein sequence: CASRSGGRGYEQFF. The full variable domain, with the rest looked up from reference TRBV19 and TRBJ2-1, is DGGITQSPKYLFRKEGQNVTLSCEQNLNHDAMYWYRQDPGQGLRLIYYSQIVNDFQKGDIAEGYSVSREKKESFPLTVTSAQKNPTAFYLCASRSGGRGYEQFFGPGTRLTVL.

This chain joins TRBV6-5 and TRBJ1-1, with D unresolved. V dropped 2 bases and J dropped 5 bases, with 15 bases sitting between them. This CDR3 region has 15 residues. CDR1 MNHEY and CDR2 SVGAGI come from the germline V gene. CDR3 residues: CASSYAPIVVTEAFF. CDR3 DNA: TGTGCCAGCAGTTACGCCCCGATAGTGGTAACTGAAGCTTTCTTT.

Here the CDR3 reads CASSELQANTEAFF. CDR3 sequence (DNA): TGTGCCAGCAGTGAATTGCAGGCGAACACTGAAGCTTTCTTT. The chain has TRBV6-1 and TRBJ1-1; no clear D gene. This CDR3 is built from 14 residues. Germline-derived CDR1 and CDR2 are MNHNS and SASEGT. The V end lost 2 bases, the J end lost 1 base, and 8 bases lay between the germline ends.

In its sample, this clone was seen once. Within the sample, other DNA sequences also encode this same CDR3. The chain is built from TRBV4-1 and TRBJ1-2; 9 bases are shared with TRBD1. Germline V lookup: CDR1 MGHRA, CDR2 YSYEKL. The V segment lost 1 base and the J segment 4 bases; nucleotides outside the gene matches: 4. This CDR3 region has 15 residues. This CDR3 is CASSQVDRGFYGYTF. The CDR3 DNA is TGCGCCAGCAGCCAAGTGGACAGGGGCTTCTATGGCTACACCTTC.